One sample yielded the 27 T cell receptor beta chains listed below, sequenced in a study of blood T cell repertoires in COVID-19. Sequencing was performed with immunoSEQ multiplex PCR; in TCRdb, only in-frame clones are kept and a portion is missing. The sample lists approximately 230,000 clones; around 90% were seen once. The sample was PBMCs or T cells enriched from blood (not recorded which). The source is a woman between 18 and 29 years old who had recovered from COVID-19.

CDR3 amino acids: CASRSQGLVGYGYTF. For the CDR3, the DNA is TGTGCCAGCAGATCACAGGGGTTGGTAGGCTATGGCTACACCTTC. The chain has TRBV28 and TRBJ1-2, with 7 bases identical to TRBD1. The CDR3 totals 15 residues. V lost 6 bases to trimming and J lost 4 bases; unmatched junction nucleotides: 11. Germline V gene data show CDR1 as MDHEN and CDR2 as SYDVKM.

V is TRBV12-3 or TRBV12-4 and J is TRBJ1-1, with 8 bases that match TRBD1. V shed 2 bases and J 6 bases; nucleotides not matched to a gene: 2. This CDR3 has 13 residues. The CDR3 reads CASSLQGAAEAFF. CDR3 nucleotides: TGTGCCAGCAGTTTACAGGGGGCCGCTGAAGCTTTCTTT.

The chain joins TRBV7-9 to TRBJ1-2; 8 nucleotides line up with TRBD1. V shed 4 bases and J 2 bases; nucleotides not matched to a gene: 3. CDR3 length: 14 residues. Germline V gene sequence: CDR1 SEHNR, CDR2 FQNEAQ (reference sequence). CDR3 DNA sequence: TGTGCCAGCAGCTGGACAGGGTTAAACTATGGCTACACCTTC. This sequence encodes CASSWTGLNYGYTF. The full variable domain, its missing parts supplied by reference TRBV7-9 and TRBJ1-2, is DTGVSQNPRHKITKRGQNVTFRCDPISEHNRLYWYRQTLGQGPEFLTYFQNEAQLEKSRLLSDRFSAERPKGSFSTLEIQRTEQGDSAMYLCASSWTGLNYGYTFGSGTRLTVV.

V gene TRBV5-1 combines with J gene TRBJ1-3, with unresolved D. CDR1 is SGHRS and CDR2 is YFSETQ in the germline V gene. The CDR3 spans 16 residues. The V end lost 3 bases, the J end lost 0 bases, and 13 bases lay between the germline ends. For the CDR3, the DNA is TGCGCCAGCAGCTCCTTGAGCGCCCGCTCTGGAAACACCATATATTTT. As protein: CASSSLSARSGNTIYF.

The chain recombines TRBV18 with TRBJ1-5; 7 bases are shared with TRBD1. V shed 3 bases and J 6 bases; nucleotides not matched to a gene: 8. This CDR3 has 15 amino acids. The V gene's germline CDR1 is KGHSH and CDR2 LQKENI. CDR3: CASSPNGQAGQPQHF. Written as DNA, the CDR3 is TGTGCCAGCTCACCGAACGGACAGGCGGGTCAGCCCCAGCATTTT.

The rearrangement links TRBV7-2 to TRBJ1-5; D is perhaps TRBD1 (6 bases). This CDR3 has 14 amino acids. Trimming took off 5 bases at V and 7 bases at J, with 15 bases between the two ends. From germline, CDR1 is SGHTA and CDR2 FQGNSA. CDR3 coding DNA: TGTGCCAGCAGCGAAACAGGGTCGCAACAGCCCCAGCATTTT. This sequence encodes CASSETGSQQPQHF.

The rearrangement links TRBV28 to TRBJ1-2; D remains ambiguous. This CDR3 spans 12 amino acids. Trimming took 6 bases from V and 2 from J, leaving 7 bases between them. Germline-derived CDR1 and CDR2 are MDHEN and SYDVKM. The CDR3 is CASRAGNYGYTF. For the CDR3, the DNA is TGTGCCAGCAGAGCCGGGAACTATGGCTACACCTTC.

This chain connects TRBV11-3 to TRBJ2-1, with 9 nucleotides matching TRBD2. The CDR3 contains 15 residues. The germline gives CDR1 SGHNT, CDR2 YENEEA. J lost 2 bases, V lost 3 bases, and 2 bases had no gene match. The CDR3 nucleotides read TGTGCCAGCAGCTTCTCTAGCGGGGCCTACAATGAGCAGTTCTTC. Translated: CASSFSSGAYNEQFF.

This clone was seen once. The rearrangement links TRBV5-1 to TRBJ2-7, with D tentatively TRBD1 (5 bases). The CDR3 length is 12 residues. CDR1 and CDR2 (germline): SGHRS, YFSETQ. V lost 5 bases to trimming and J lost 3 bases, with 9 bases between them. DNA of the CDR3: TGCGCCAGCAGACCGGACAACTACGAGCAGTACTTC. This sequence encodes CASRPDNYEQYF.

This clone was counted a few times. This chain uses TRBV5-1 with TRBJ1-2, with D maybe TRBD1 (5 bases). The germline CDR1 and CDR2 sequences are SGHRS and YFSETQ. This CDR3 has 12 amino acids. V lost 4 bases to trimming and J lost 6 bases, with 10 bases between them. Here the CDR3 DNA reads TGCGCCAGCAGCGCGGGACTGAATGGCTACACCTTC. It yields the protein CASSAGLNGYTF.

The gene calls are TRBV28 and TRBJ1-6; D is possibly TRBD1 (6 bases). Germline V lookup: CDR1 MDHEN, CDR2 SYDVKM. The CDR3 consists of 15 residues. Trimming left V 4 bases short and J 6 bases short, with 13 bases between. The CDR3 reads CASSSGGAGNSPLHF. CDR3 DNA sequence: TGTGCCAGCAGTTCTGGGGGCGCCGGTAATTCACCCCTCCACTTT.

The chain combines TRBV5-1 with TRBJ2-1; 8 bases align to TRBD2. Germline CDR1 reads SGHRS; CDR2 reads YFSETQ. V lost 2 bases to trimming and J lost 3 bases; unmatched junction nucleotides: 7. This CDR3 is 16 amino acids long. The CDR3 region is CASSFPGLDVYNEQFF. The DNA for the CDR3 is TGCGCCAGCAGCTTTCCGGGACTAGATGTCTACAATGAGCAGTTCTTC.

This chain connects TRBV7-8 to TRBJ2-7, with D possibly matching TRBD2 (6 bases). Germline lookup yields CDR1 SGHVS and CDR2 FQNEAQ. V was pared by 5 bases and J by 4 bases, with 24 bases between. The CDR3 is 17 amino acids. The CDR3 DNA sequence: TGTGCCAGCAGCCTCCCACTGGACGTCCCAGGGAGGTACGAGCAGTACTTC. Encoded protein: CASSLPLDVPGRYEQYF.

This chain joins TRBV19 and TRBJ1-5; tentative D call: TRBD1 (6 bases). This CDR3 is 16 amino acids long. Germline values: CDR1 LNHDA, CDR2 SQIVND (reference sequence). The V and J ends lost 6 bases and 2 bases respectively, with 17 bases between them. The CDR3 protein is CASSSDRPGGNQPQHF. The CDR3 DNA follows: TGTGCCAGTAGCTCAGATCGTCCAGGGGGCAATCAGCCCCAGCATTTT. Together with reference TRBV19 and TRBJ1-5, the CDR3 gives the full variable domain: DGGITQSPKYLFRKEGQNVTLSCEQNLNHDAMYWYRQDPGQGLRLIYYSQIVNDFQKGDIAEGYSVSREKKESFPLTVTSAQKNPTAFYLCASSSDRPGGNQPQHFGDGTRLSIL.

The chain recombines TRBV7-2 with TRBJ2-3, with D hard to call. Germline lookup yields CDR1 SGHTA and CDR2 FQGNSA. V was cut by 1 base and J by 4 bases, with 15 bases left in between. The CDR3 sequence is 16 residues long. The CDR3 sequence: CASSLVGGRSSDTQYF. CDR3 DNA: TGTGCCAGCAGCTTAGTTGGCGGCCGGTCCTCAGATACGCAGTATTTT. The whole variable domain, remainder taken from reference TRBV7-2 and TRBJ2-3, is GAGVSQSPSNKVTEKGKDVELRCDPISGHTALYWYRQSLGQGLEFLIYFQGNSAPDKSGLPSDRFSAERTGGSVSTLTIQRTQQEDSAVYLCASSLVGGRSSDTQYFGPGTRLTVL.

This chain joins TRBV29-1 and TRBJ2-5, with TRBD2 identical over 11 bases. V shed 8 bases and J 4 bases; nucleotides not matched to a gene: 3. The CDR3 runs to 12 residues. From germline, CDR1 is SQVTM and CDR2 ANQGSEA. The CDR3 loop reads CSSGLAGETQYF. CDR3 coding DNA: TGCAGCTCCGGACTAGCGGGAGAGACCCAGTACTTC.

The rearrangement uses TRBV6-1 and TRBJ1-4, with TRBD1 matching over 7 bases. Germline lookup yields CDR1 MNHNS and CDR2 SASEGT. The CDR3 sequence is 16 residues long. Trimming cost V 0 bases and J 8 bases; bases outside gene matches: 9. The CDR3 protein is CASSEAEGQGDEKLFF. CDR3 sequence (DNA): TGTGCCAGCAGTGAAGCCGAGGGGCAGGGGGACGAAAAACTGTTTTTT.

The chain recombines TRBV5-1 with TRBJ1-2, with 7 bases identical to TRBD1. The CDR3 loop spans 15 amino acids. V shed 4 bases, J shed 6 bases, and the junction held 12 bases outside the gene matches. Looked up from germline, CDR1 is SGHRS and CDR2 is YFSETQ. CDR3: CASSIKTGTEDGYTF. The CDR3 DNA sequence: TGCGCCAGCAGCATAAAGACCGGGACAGAAGATGGCTACACCTTC. The variable domain in full, with the rest retrieved from reference TRBV5-1 and TRBJ1-2, is KAGVTQTPRYLIKTRGQQVTLSCSPISGHRSVSWYQQTPGQGLQFLFEYFSETQRNKGNFPGRFSGRQFSNSRSEMNVSTLELGDSALYLCASSIKTGTEDGYTFGSGTRLTVV.

This chain links TRBV11-3 with TRBJ2-6; D possibly corresponds to TRBD1 (6 bases). From germline, CDR1 is SGHNT and CDR2 YENEEA. The V end lost 3 bases, the J end lost 4 bases, and 10 bases lay between the germline ends. This CDR3 comprises 15 residues. This chain's CDR3 is CASSFTGSGANVLTF. The DNA for the CDR3 is TGTGCCAGCAGCTTTACAGGGTCGGGGGCCAACGTCCTGACTTTC.

This clone appeared once. The chain has TRBV7-9 and TRBJ1-2; D may be TRBD1 (6 bases). The germline gives CDR1 SEHNR, CDR2 FQNEAQ (reference sequence). V shed 7 bases and J shed 14 bases, with 26 bases lying between them. This CDR3 is built from 14 residues. Here the CDR3 reads CASTLLVGGARETF. CDR3 coding DNA: TGTGCCAGCACCCTTCTTGTCGGGGGGGCGAGAGAGACCTTC.

The CDR3 loop reads CASTSGQGAADTQYF. The CDR3 DNA sequence: TGTGCCAGCACCTCGGGACAGGGGGCGGCAGATACGCAGTATTTT. The rearrangement uses TRBV28 and TRBJ2-3; 12 bases are a match to TRBD1. CDR1 is MDHEN and CDR2 is SYDVKM in the germline V gene. Trimming took 7 bases from V and 4 from J; bases not matched to a gene: 6. The CDR3 covers 15 residues.

The chain recombines TRBV19 with TRBJ2-7; D perhaps matches TRBD2 (6 bases). Germline V gene data show CDR1 as LNHDA and CDR2 as SQIVND (reference sequence). Trimming removed 3 bases at V and 5 bases at J, with 11 bases between. This CDR3 region has 13 residues. The CDR3 region has the DNA TGTGCCAGTAGTATGGGCCGGAGGGACGAGCAGTACTTC. This gives the protein CASSMGRRDEQYF.

The chain uses TRBV7-3 and TRBJ1-1; D ambiguous. Trimming took off 2 bases at V and 0 bases at J, with 7 bases between the two ends. The CDR3 length is 14 residues. Germline CDR1 is SGHTA and CDR2 is FQGTGA. CDR3 region: CASSLQALNTEAFF. CDR3 DNA: TGTGCCAGCAGCTTACAGGCTTTGAACACTGAAGCTTTCTTT.

The chain employs TRBV4-2 and TRBJ1-4; a weak D match, TRBD1 (6 bases). CDR1 is LGHNA, CDR2 YNFKEQ, per germline. The germline V and J ends were trimmed by 0 bases and 7 bases, with 12 bases remaining between them. The CDR3 spans 15 residues. For the CDR3, the DNA is TGTGCCAGCAGCCAAGATTCAGGGGATGCTGAAAAACTGTTTTTT. This sequence encodes CASSQDSGDAEKLFF.

The chain is built from TRBV3-1 (or the pseudogene TRBV3-2) and TRBJ1-1; 11 bases map to TRBD1. The CDR3 is 14 amino acids. The germline gives CDR1 LGHDT, CDR2 YNNKEL (reference sequence). The V gene end was trimmed by 1 base and the J gene end by 11 bases; junction bases not matched to a gene: 6. DNA of the CDR3: TGTGCCAGCAGCCAAGGGGACAGGGGGGATGCGGCTTTCTTT. Its protein product is CASSQGDRGDAAFF.

This clone has a handful of counts. The rearrangement links TRBV6-6 to TRBJ2-7, with unresolved D. Germline-derived CDR1 and CDR2 are MNHNY and SVGAGI (reference sequence). The CDR3 is 15 amino acids. The V gene lost 4 bases and the J gene lost 6 bases, with 19 bases spanning the gap. CDR3 sequence (DNA): TGTGCCAGCAGTTTTTTAAGCGAGATCCCTGTCGAGCAGTACTTC. Residues: CASSFLSEIPVEQYF.

This sequence joins TRBV4-1 and TRBJ2-2; D remains ambiguous. CDR3 length: 15 amino acids. CDR1 and CDR2 from the germline V gene are MGHRA and YSYEKL. Trimming pared 3 bases from V and 6 bases from J, leaving 14 bases between. The CDR3 coding sequence is TGCGCCAGCAGCCACCGGCGACCCCAGGCCGGGGAGCTGTTTTTT. Its translation is CASSHRRPQAGELFF.